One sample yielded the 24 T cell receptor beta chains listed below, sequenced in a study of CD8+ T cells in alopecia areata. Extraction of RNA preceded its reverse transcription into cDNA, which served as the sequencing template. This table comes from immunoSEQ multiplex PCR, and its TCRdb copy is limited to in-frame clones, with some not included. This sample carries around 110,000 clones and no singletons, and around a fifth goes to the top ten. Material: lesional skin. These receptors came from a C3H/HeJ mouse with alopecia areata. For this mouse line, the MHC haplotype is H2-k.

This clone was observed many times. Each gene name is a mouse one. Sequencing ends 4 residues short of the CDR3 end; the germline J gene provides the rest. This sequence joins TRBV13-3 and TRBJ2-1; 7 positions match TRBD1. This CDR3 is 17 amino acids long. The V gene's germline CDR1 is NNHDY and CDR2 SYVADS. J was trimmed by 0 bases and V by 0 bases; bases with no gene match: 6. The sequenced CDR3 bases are TGTGCCAGCAGTGATGCCCAGGGGGTCTTTAACTATGCT. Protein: CASSDAQGVFNYA. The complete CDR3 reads CASSDAQGVFNYAEQFF.

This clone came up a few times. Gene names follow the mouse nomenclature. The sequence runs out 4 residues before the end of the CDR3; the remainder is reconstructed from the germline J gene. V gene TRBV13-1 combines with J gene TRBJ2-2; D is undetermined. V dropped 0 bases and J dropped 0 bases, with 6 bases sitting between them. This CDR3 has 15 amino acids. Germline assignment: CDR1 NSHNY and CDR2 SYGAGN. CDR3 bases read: TGTGCCAGCAGTGATGTGACACCAAACACCGGG. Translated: CASSDVTPNTG. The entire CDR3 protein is CASSDVTPNTGQLYF.

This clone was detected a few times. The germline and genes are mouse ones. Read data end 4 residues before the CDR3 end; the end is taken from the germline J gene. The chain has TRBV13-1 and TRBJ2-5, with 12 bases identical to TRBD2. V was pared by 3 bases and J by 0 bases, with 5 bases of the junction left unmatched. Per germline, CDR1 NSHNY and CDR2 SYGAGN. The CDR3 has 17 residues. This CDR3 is CASSGRLGGRNQDTQYF. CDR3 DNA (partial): TGTGCCAGCAGTGGCCGACTGGGGGGGCGCAACCAAGAC.

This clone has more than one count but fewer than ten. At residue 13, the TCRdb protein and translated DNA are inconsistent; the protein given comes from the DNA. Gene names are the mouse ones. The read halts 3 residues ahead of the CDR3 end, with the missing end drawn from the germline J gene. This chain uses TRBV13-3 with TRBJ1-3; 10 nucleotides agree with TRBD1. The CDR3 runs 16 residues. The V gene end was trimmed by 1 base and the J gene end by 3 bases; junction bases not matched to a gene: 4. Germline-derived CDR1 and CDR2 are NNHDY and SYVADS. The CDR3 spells CASSDMGQGIGNTLYF. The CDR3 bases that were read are TGTGCCAGCAGTGATATGGGACAGGGGATTGGAAATACG.

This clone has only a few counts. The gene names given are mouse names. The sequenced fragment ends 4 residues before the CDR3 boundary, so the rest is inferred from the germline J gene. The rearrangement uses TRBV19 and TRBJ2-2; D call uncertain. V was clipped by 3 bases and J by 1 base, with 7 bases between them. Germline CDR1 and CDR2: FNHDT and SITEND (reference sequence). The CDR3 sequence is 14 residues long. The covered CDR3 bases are TGTGCCAGCAGTAATAAGGGAAACACCGGG. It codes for CASSNKGNTG. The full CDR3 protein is CASSNKGNTGQLYF.

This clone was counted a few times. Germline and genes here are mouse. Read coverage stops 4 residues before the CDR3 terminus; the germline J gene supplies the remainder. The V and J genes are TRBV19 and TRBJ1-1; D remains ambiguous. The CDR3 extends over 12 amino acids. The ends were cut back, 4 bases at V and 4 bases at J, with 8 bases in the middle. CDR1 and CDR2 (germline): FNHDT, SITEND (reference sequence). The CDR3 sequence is CASSPQVTEVFF. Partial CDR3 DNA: TGTGCCAGCAGTCCTCAGGTCACA.

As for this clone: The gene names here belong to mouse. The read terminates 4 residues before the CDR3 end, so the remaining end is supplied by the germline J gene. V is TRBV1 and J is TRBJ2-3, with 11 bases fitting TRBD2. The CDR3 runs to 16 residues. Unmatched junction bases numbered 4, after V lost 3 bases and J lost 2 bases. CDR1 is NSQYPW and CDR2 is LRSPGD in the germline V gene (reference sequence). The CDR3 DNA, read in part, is TGCACCTGCAGTGCGGGGACTGGGGGATTTGCAGAA. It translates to CTCSAGTGGFAE. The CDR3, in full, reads CTCSAGTGGFAETLYF.

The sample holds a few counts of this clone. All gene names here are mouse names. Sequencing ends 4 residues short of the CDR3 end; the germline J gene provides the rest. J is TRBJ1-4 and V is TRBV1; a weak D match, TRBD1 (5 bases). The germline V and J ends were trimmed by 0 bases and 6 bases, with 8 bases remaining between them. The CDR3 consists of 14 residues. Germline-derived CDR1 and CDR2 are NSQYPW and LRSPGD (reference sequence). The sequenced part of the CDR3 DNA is TGCACCTGCAGTGCAGATTTCAGGGACGAA. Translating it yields CTCSADFRDE. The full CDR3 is CTCSADFRDERLFF.

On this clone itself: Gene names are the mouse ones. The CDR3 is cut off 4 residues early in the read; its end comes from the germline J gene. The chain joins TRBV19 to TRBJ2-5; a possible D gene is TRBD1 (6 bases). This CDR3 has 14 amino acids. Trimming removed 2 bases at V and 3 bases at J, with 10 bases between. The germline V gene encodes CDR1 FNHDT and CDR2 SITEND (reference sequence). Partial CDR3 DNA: TGTGCCAGCAGTATTGGGACACAACAAGAC. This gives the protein CASSIGTQQD. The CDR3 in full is CASSIGTQQDTQYF.

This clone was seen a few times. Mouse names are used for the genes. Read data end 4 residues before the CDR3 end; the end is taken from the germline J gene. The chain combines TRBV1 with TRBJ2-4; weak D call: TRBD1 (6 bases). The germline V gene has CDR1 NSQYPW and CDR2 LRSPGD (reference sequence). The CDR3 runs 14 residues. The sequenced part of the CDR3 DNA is TGCACCTGCAGTGCCCCGGGACACAAAAAC. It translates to CTCSAPGHKN. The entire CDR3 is CTCSAPGHKNTLYF. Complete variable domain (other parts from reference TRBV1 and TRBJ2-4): VTLLEQNPRWRLVPRGQAVNLRCILKNSQYPWMSWYQQDLQKQLQWLFTLRSPGDKEVKSLPGADYLATRVTDTELRLQVANMSQGRTLYCTCSAPGHKNTLYFGAGTRLSVL.

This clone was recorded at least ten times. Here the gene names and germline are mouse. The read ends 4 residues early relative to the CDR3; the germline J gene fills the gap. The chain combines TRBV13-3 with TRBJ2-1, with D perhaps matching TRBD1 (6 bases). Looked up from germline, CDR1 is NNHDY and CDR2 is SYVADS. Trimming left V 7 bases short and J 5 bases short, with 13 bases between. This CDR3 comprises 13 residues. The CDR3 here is CASLRGGDAEQFF. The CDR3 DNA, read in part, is TGTGCCAGCCTCAGGGGAGGGGATGCT.

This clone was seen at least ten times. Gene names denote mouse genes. CDR3 DNA, as far as it was read: TGTGCCAGCAGTGCCCGACTGGGGGATAACCAAGAC. Translating gives CASSARLGDNQD. The complete CDR3 sequence is CASSARLGDNQDTQYF. The chain is built from TRBV13-1 and TRBJ2-5; TRBD2 matches at 9 bases. The read terminates 4 residues ahead of where the CDR3 ends, so the germline J gene completes it. Germline V gene lookup returns CDR1 NSHNY and CDR2 SYGAGN. The CDR3 has 16 residues. The V segment lost 3 bases and the J segment 0 bases; nucleotides outside the gene matches: 5.

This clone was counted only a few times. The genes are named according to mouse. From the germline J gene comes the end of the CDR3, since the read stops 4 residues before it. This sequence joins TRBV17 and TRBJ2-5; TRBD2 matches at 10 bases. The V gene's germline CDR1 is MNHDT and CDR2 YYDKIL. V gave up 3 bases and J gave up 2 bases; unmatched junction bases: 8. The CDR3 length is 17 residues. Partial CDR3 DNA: TGTGCTAGCAGTAGTCTGGGGGGGCGCAGTGGCCAAGAC. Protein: CASSSLGGRSGQD. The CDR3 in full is CASSSLGGRSGQDTQYF.

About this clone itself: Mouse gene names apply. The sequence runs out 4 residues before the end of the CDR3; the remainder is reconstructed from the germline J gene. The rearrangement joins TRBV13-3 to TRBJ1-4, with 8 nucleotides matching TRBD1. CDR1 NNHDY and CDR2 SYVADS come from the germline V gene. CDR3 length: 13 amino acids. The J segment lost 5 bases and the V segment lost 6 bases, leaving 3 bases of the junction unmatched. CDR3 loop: CASKGQANERLFF. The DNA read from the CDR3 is TGTGCCAGCAAGGGACAGGCGAACGAA.

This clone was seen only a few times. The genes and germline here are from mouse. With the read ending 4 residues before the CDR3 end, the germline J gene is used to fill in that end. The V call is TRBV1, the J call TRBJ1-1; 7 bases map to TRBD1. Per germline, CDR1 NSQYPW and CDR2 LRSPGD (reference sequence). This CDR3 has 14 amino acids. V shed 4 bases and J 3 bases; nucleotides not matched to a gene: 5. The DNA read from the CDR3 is TGCACCTGCAGTGACAGGGGTGAAGACACA. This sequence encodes CTCSDRGEDT. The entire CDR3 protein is CTCSDRGEDTEVFF. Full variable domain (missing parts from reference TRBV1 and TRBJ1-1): VTLLEQNPRWRLVPRGQAVNLRCILKNSQYPWMSWYQQDLQKQLQWLFTLRSPGDKEVKSLPGADYLATRVTDTELRLQVANMSQGRTLYCTCSDRGEDTEVFFGKGTRLTVV.

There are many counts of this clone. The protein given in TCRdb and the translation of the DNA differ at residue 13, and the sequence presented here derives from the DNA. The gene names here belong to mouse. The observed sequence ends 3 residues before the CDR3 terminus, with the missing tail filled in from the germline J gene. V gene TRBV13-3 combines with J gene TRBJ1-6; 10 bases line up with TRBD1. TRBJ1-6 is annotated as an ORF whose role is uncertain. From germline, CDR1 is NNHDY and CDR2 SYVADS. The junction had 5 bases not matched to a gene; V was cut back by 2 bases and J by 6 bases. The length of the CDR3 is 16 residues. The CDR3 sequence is CASSDSDRGRNSPLYF. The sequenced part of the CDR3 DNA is TGTGCCAGCAGTGACTCAGACAGGGGGCGTAATTCGCCC.

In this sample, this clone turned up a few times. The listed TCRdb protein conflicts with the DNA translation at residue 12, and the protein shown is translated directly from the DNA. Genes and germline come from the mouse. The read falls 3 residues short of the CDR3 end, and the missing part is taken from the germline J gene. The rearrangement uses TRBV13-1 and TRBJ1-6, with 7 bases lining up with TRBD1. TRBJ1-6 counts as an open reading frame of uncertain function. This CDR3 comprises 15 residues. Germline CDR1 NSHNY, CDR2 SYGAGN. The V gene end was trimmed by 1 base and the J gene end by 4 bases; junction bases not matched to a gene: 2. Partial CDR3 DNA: TGTGCCAGCAGTGATACGGGACAGTATAATTCGCCC. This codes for CASSDTGQYNSP. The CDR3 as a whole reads CASSDTGQYNSPLYF.

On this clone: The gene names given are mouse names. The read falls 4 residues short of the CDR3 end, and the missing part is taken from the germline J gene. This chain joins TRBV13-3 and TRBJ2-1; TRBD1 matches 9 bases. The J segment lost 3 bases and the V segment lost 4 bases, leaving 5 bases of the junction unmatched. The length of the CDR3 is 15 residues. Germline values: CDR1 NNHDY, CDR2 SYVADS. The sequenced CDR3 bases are TGTGCCAGCAGTACAGGGGGCGCGGGCTATGCT. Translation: CASSTGGAGYA. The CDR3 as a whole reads CASSTGGAGYAEQFF.

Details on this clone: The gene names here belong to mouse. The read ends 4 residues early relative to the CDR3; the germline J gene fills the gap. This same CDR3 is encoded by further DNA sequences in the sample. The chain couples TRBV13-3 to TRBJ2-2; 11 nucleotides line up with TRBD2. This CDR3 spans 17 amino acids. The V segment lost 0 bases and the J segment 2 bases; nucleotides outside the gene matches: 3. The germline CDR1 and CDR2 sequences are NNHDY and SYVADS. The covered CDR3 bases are TGTGCCAGCAGTGATGCAAGACTGGGGGGGAACACCGGG. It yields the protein CASSDARLGGNTG. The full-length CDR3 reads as CASSDARLGGNTGQLYF.

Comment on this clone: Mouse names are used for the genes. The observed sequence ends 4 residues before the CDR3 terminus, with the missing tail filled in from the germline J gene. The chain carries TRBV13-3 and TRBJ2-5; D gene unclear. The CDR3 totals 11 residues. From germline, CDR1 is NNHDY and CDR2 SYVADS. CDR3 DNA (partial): TGTGCCAGCCGCTCTGGAGAC. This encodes CASRSGD. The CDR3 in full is CASRSGDTQYF.

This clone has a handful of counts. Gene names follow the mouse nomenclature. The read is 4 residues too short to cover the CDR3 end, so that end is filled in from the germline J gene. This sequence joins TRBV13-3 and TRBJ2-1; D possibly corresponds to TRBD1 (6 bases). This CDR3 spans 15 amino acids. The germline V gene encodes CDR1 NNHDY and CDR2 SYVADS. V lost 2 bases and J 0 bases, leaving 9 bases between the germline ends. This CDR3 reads CASSDHRDNYAEQFF. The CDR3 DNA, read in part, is TGTGCCAGCAGTGACCACAGGGATAACTATGCT.

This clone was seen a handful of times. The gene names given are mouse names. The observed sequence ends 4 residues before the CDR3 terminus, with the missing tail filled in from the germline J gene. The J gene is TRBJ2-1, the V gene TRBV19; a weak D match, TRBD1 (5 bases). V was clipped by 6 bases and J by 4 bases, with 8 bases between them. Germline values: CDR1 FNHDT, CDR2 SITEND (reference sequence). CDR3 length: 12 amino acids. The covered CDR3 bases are TGTGCCAGCATAGACAGATATGCT. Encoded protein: CASIDRYA. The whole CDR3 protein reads CASIDRYAEQFF.

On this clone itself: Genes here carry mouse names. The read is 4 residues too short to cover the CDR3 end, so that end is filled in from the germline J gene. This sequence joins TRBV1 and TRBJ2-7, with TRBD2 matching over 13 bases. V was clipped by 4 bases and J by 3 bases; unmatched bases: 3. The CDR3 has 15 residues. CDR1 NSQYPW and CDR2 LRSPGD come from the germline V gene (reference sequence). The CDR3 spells CTCSGGTGGGYEQYF. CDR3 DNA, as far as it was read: TGCACCTGCAGTGGTGGGACTGGGGGGGGCTAT.

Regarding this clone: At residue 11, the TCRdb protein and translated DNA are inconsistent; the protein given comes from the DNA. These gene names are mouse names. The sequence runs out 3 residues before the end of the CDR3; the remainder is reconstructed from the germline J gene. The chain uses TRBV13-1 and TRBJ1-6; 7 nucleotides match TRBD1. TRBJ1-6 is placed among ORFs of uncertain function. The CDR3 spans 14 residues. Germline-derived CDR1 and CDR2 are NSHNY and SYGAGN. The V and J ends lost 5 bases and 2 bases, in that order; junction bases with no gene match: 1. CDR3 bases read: TGTGCCAGCAGCCAGGGGGCCTATAATTCGCCC. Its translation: CASSQGAYNSP. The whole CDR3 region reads CASSQGAYNSPLYF.